These 21 T cell receptor beta chains share one sample of origin, sequenced in a study of early T cells in non-severe SARS-CoV-2 infection. TCRdb redid the calling of the 5' RACE reads with MiXCR, one entry per CDR3 protein. The table lists about 60,000 distinct CDR3 sequences, around 8.9% of them singletons. Sequenced input: whole blood. These receptors originate from an adult who was a healthcare worker with PCR-confirmed SARS-CoV-2 infection or an uninfected control (not recorded which).

This clonotype came up many times. The chain uses TRBV12-3 or TRBV12-4 and TRBJ1-3, with D unclear. This CDR3 is built from 14 residues. V was clipped by 3 bases and J by 2 bases, with 8 bases between them. CDR3 nucleotides: TGTGCCAGCAGTTTTCAGGTGGCTGGAAACACCATATATTTT. The encoded protein is CASSFQVAGNTIYF.

The chain carries TRBV19 and TRBJ2-7, with 11 bases identical to TRBD2. V was clipped by 3 bases and J by 0 bases; unmatched bases: 10. The germline gives CDR1 LNHDA, CDR2 SQIVND (reference sequence). The CDR3 is 18 residues long. The CDR3 loop is CASSMDLAGGQRSYEQYF. The CDR3 DNA sequence: TGTGCCAGTAGTATGGATCTAGCGGGAGGCCAGCGCTCCTACGAGCAGTACTTC.

This clonotype was recorded many times. The chain carries TRBV12-3 or TRBV12-4 and TRBJ2-7; D is unclear. The CDR3 is 13 amino acids. The V gene lost 8 bases and the J gene lost 0 bases, with 11 bases spanning the gap. The CDR3 sequence is CASSLFISYEQYF. The CDR3 DNA sequence: TGTGCCAGCTCTCTGTTTATCTCCTACGAGCAGTACTTC.

The table lists this clonotype with many counts. The chain is built from TRBV2 and TRBJ1-2; possible D gene TRBD1, 6 bases. Germline loops: CDR1 SNHLY, CDR2 FYNNEI. This CDR3 is 14 amino acids long. V was pared by 8 bases and J by 8 bases, with 21 bases between. In nucleotides, the CDR3 is TGTGCCAGCCGCTACGGGGGCCGATCGGGGGGCTACACCTTC. This codes for CASRYGGRSGGYTF.

In this sample, this clonotype turned up many times. The chain recombines TRBV10-3 with TRBJ1-4; D may be TRBD1 (5 bases). The ends were cut back, 0 bases at V and 10 bases at J, with 12 bases in the middle. Germline loops: CDR1 ENHRY, CDR2 SYGVKD. The CDR3 has 14 amino acids. The CDR3 nucleotides are TGTGCCATCAGTGAGTCCCAAAGGGACGGAAAACTGTTTTTT. It is translated as CAISESQRDGKLFF.

Regarding this clonotype: This may arise from a read error, as a much more abundant clone is one base away. The J gene is TRBJ1-1, the V gene TRBV6-2 or TRBV6-3; no reliable D call. The germline V gene encodes CDR1 MNHEY and CDR2 SVGEGT. This CDR3 contains 11 residues. The CDR3 DNA sequence: TGTGCCAGCAGTTACGACACTAAAGCTTTCTTT. Translation gives CASSYDTKAFF.

V gene TRBV20-1 combines with J gene TRBJ2-3, with TRBD1 as a possible D gene (6 bases). Trimming took off 3 bases at V and 2 bases at J, with 18 bases between the two ends. Germline V gene data show CDR1 as DFQATT and CDR2 as SNEGSKA (reference sequence). The CDR3 is 16 residues long. CDR3 in amino acids: CSARDRLKENTDTQYF. DNA for the CDR3: TGCAGTGCTAGGGACAGACTTAAAGAGAACACAGATACGCAGTATTTT.

The CDR3 DNA is TGTGCCAGCAGTTCGGACAGGGGGAACGAGCAGTACTTC. This encodes CASSSDRGNEQYF. The rearrangement links TRBV5-4 to TRBJ2-7; the match to TRBD1 covers 10 bases. The V gene end was trimmed by 5 bases and the J gene end by 5 bases; junction bases not matched to a gene: 4. The germline CDR1 and CDR2 sequences are SGHNT and YYREEE (reference sequence). The CDR3 is 13 residues long.

The genes are TRBV20-1 and TRBJ1-3, with TRBD1 identical over 8 bases. There are 15 residues in the CDR3. J lost 4 bases, V lost 3 bases, and 8 bases had no gene match. Germline CDR1 is DFQATT and CDR2 is SNEGSKA (reference sequence). The CDR3 DNA follows: TGCAGTGCTAGCAAGCCGACAGGGGCCGGAAACACCATATATTTT. Its translation is CSASKPTGAGNTIYF.

This clonotype was recorded many times. The chain employs TRBV28 and TRBJ1-2; D is perhaps TRBD1 (6 bases). V lost 4 bases to trimming and J lost 8 bases, with 11 bases between them. This CDR3 comprises 12 residues. Germline V lookup: CDR1 MDHEN, CDR2 SYDVKM. CDR3 loop: CASSSARGGYTF. Here the CDR3 DNA reads TGTGCCAGCAGTTCGGCCAGGGGAGGCTACACCTTC.

The chain links TRBV7-2 to TRBJ2-2, with a weak D call TRBD2 (6 bases). The CDR3 has 16 residues. Germline values: CDR1 SGHTA, CDR2 FQGNSA. Between the trimmed V and J ends, which lost 2 bases and 3 bases, there was a span of 13 bases. The chain's CDR3 is CASSLNLAPYTGELFF. CDR3 in DNA: TGTGCCAGCAGCTTAAATCTAGCGCCCTACACCGGGGAGCTGTTTTTT.

A few counts support this clonotype. The chain couples TRBV28 to TRBJ2-2; unclear D gene. Deletions cut 5 bases from V and 1 base from J, with 8 bases between. The CDR3 spans 14 residues. Germline V gene sequence: CDR1 MDHEN, CDR2 SYDVKM. The CDR3 nucleotides are TGTGCCAGCAGTCCGACCCAGAACACCGGGGAGCTGTTTTTT. Translation gives CASSPTQNTGELFF.

The chain is built from TRBV10-2 and TRBJ2-7; D ambiguous. Trimming shortened V by 0 bases and J by 6 bases, and 6 bases separated the two germline ends. This CDR3 is built from 12 residues. Germline V gene lookup returns CDR1 WSHSY and CDR2 SAAADI. As DNA, the CDR3 is TGCGCCAGCAGTGAGTCCCGGACCGAGCAGTACTTC. This codes for CASSESRTEQYF.

The count of this clonotype is one. This sequence may be a read error, since a much larger clone differs from it by one base. J is TRBJ2-3 and V is TRBV11-3; TRBD2 agrees at 15 bases. The CDR3 is 19 amino acids. The J segment lost 2 bases and the V segment lost 4 bases, leaving 10 bases of the junction unmatched. Per the germline V gene, CDR1 is SGHNT and CDR2 is YENEEA. The CDR3 coding sequence is TGTGCCAGCAGCTCCACCGGACTAGCGGGAGGGCTGGACACAGATACGCAGTATTTT. It translates to CASSSTGLAGGLDTDTQYF.

In its sample, this clonotype was seen many times. This chain connects TRBV7-9 to TRBJ1-6; TRBD1 is a possible D gene (6 bases). V was shortened by 5 bases and J by 3 bases, with 8 bases between the two germline ends. The germline CDR1 and CDR2 sequences are SEHNR and FQNEAQ (reference sequence). This CDR3 comprises 14 residues. The CDR3 sequence is CASSKDSYNSPLHF. In DNA form, the CDR3 reads TGTGCCAGCAGCAAGGACAGCTATAATTCACCCCTCCACTTT.

V gene TRBV20-1 combines with J gene TRBJ2-7, with 11 bases that match TRBD1. The length of the CDR3 is 14 residues. In germline, CDR1 is DFQATT, CDR2 SNEGSKA (reference sequence). With V trimmed by 4 bases and J by 3 bases, 5 bases remained unmatched. In nucleotides, the CDR3 is TGCAGTGCTACTCCAGGGACAGGGGGCTACGAGCAGTACTTC. It translates to CSATPGTGGYEQYF.

There are many counts of this clonotype. V gene TRBV2 combines with J gene TRBJ2-1; 10 positions match TRBD2. The CDR3 runs to 19 residues. V dropped 6 bases and J dropped 2; count of bases not matched to a gene: 16. In germline, CDR1 is SNHLY, CDR2 FYNNEI. The CDR3 bases are TGTGCCAGCAGGGCTAGGACTAGCGGTATCGTTGGGGCCTACAATGAGCAGTTCTTC. Its protein product is CASRARTSGIVGAYNEQFF. Full variable domain (rest looked up from reference TRBV2 and TRBJ2-1): EPEVTQTPSHQVTQMGQEVILRCVPISNHLYFYWYRQILGQKVEFLVSFYNNEISEKSEIFDDQFSVERPDGSNFTLKIRSTKLEDSAMYFCASRARTSGIVGAYNEQFFGPGTRLTVL.

This clonotype appeared many times. V gene TRBV7-3 combines with J gene TRBJ2-6; possibly TRBD2 for D (7 bases). CDR3 size: 19 residues. The V gene's germline CDR1 is SGHTA and CDR2 FQGTGA. Trimming left V 5 bases short and J 0 bases short, with 20 bases between. The CDR3 loop reads CASSPLPGGPGSGANVLTF. CDR3 coding DNA: TGTGCCAGCAGCCCTCTACCCGGGGGGCCGGGCTCTGGGGCCAACGTCCTGACTTTC.

This clonotype was seen a few times. The chain couples TRBV7-2 to TRBJ1-2, with D possibly TRBD1 on 5 matching bases. The CDR3 spans 14 residues. V lost 6 bases and J lost 4, with 15 bases in between. Germline CDR1 reads SGHTA; CDR2 reads FQGNSA. The CDR3 sequence: CASRPQQGGYGYTF. The CDR3 DNA is TGTGCCAGCAGGCCGCAGCAGGGAGGCTATGGCTACACCTTC.

This clonotype was seen only a few times. The chain uses TRBV29-1 and TRBJ1-1; D gene ambiguous. Germline CDR1 and CDR2: SQVTM and ANQGSEA. The CDR3 consists of 14 residues. The CDR3 protein is CRGGGGNPNTEAFF. The CDR3 DNA reads TGCAGGGGAGGAGGAGGGAACCCGAACACTGAAGCTTTCTTT.

This clonotype was recorded at least ten times. The chain is built from TRBV7-2 and TRBJ1-2; no clear D gene. This CDR3 has 12 residues. V lost 0 bases to trimming and J lost 7 bases, with 6 bases between them. The germline V gene has CDR1 SGHTA and CDR2 FQGNSA. CDR3 amino acids: CASSLAGPGYTF. CDR3 sequence (DNA): TGTGCCAGCAGCTTAGCAGGGCCTGGCTACACCTTC.